The 2 T cell receptor beta chains below all came from one sample that was sequenced in a study of blood T cell repertoires in COVID-19. Using immunoSEQ multiplex PCR, the repertoire was profiled, and TCRdb retains in-frame clones only, with some absent. The repertoire holds 200,000 to 300,000 clones, with approximately 86% as singletons. Sequencing was done on a sample of peripheral blood. The receptors come from a man between 60 and 75 years old who had recovered from COVID-19.

This sequence joins TRBV24-1 and TRBJ2-1, with D perhaps TRBD2 (6 bases). This CDR3 is built from 16 residues. V was shortened by 6 bases and J by 4 bases, with 18 bases between the two germline ends. In germline, CDR1 is KGHDR, CDR2 SFDVKD. CDR3 region: CATSLTGAGRYNEQFF. The DNA for the CDR3 is TGTGCCACCAGTTTAACCGGGGCAGGGAGGTACAATGAGCAGTTCTTC.

The rearrangement uses TRBV9 and TRBJ2-1, with D tentatively TRBD2 (6 bases). The germline gives CDR1 SGDLS, CDR2 YYNGEE. The V end lost 0 bases, the J end lost 9 bases, and 22 bases lay between the germline ends. The CDR3 is 17 residues long. CDR3 sequence (DNA): TGTGCCAGCAGCGTAGCCACATCTTATAGCGGTCGGGGTGAGCAGTTCTTC. This translates into CASSVATSYSGRGEQFF.